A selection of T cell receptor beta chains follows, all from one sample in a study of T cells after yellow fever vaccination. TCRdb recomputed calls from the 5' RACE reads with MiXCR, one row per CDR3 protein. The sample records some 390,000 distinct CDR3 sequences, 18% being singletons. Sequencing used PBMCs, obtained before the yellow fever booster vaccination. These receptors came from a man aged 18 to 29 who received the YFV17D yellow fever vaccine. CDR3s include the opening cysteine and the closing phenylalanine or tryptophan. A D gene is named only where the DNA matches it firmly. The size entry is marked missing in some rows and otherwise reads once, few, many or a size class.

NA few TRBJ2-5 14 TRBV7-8 CASTSGLSQETQYF TGTGCCAGCACCTCGGGGTTATCACAGGAGACCCAGTACTTC
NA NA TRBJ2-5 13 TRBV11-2 CASSLGSTVTQYF TGTGCCAGCAGCTTAGGGTCGACTGTGACCCAGTACTTC
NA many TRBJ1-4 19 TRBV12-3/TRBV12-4 CASSFHSWGSTATNEKLFF TGTGCCAGCAGTTTCCATTCCTGGGGGAGTACTGCAACTAATGAAAAACTGTTTTTT
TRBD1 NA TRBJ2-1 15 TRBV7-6 CASSLARGLYNEQFF TGTGCCAGCAGCTTAGCCAGGGGGCTGTACAATGAGCAGTTCTTC
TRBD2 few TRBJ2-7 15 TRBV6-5 CASSYGLAGEGEQYF TGTGCCAGCAGTTACGGACTAGCGGGGGAGGGCGAGCAGTACTTC
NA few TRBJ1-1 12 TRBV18 CASASRYAEAFF TGTGCCAGCGCAAGCCGTTACGCTGAAGCTTTCTTT
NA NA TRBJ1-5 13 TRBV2 CASSGDSNQPQHF TGTGCCAGCAGCGGTGATAGCAATCAGCCCCAGCATTTT
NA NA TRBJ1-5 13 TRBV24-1 CATSSGNNQPQHF TGTGCCACCAGTTCAGGGAACAATCAGCCCCAGCATTTT
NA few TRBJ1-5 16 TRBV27 CASRGDPWARNQPQHF TGTGCCAGCAGGGGGGACCCCTGGGCCCGCAATCAGCCCCAGCATTTT
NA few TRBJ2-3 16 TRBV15 CATSRVGDRRTDTQYF TGTGCCACCAGCAGAGTCGGCGACCGTCGCACAGATACGCAGTATTTT
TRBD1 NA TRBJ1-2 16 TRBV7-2 CASSVLHTGEHYGYTF TGTGCCAGCAGCGTACTACACACAGGGGAACACTATGGCTACACCTTC
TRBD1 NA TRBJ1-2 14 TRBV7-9 CASSPGTGGYGYTF TGTGCCAGCAGCCCCGGGACAGGGGGCTATGGCTACACCTTC
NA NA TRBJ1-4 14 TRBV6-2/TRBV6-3 CASSYSGGAEKLFF TGTGCCAGCAGTTACTCCGGGGGTGCGGAAAAACTGTTTTTT
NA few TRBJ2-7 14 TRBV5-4 CASSFAGADYEQYF TGTGCCAGCAGCTTCGCCGGGGCGGACTACGAGCAGTACTTC
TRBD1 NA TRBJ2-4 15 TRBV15 CATSRENRGENIQYF TGTGCCACCAGCAGAGAAAACAGGGGTGAAAACATTCAGTACTTC
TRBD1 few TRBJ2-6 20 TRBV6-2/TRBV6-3 CASSFTQTGGRYSGANVLTF TGTGCCAGCAGTTTCACTCAGACAGGGGGGCGATACTCTGGGGCCAACGTCCTGACTTTC
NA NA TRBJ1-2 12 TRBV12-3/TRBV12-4 CASSYHGGGYTF TGTGCCAGCAGCTACCATGGGGGCGGCTACACCTTC
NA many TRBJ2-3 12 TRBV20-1 CSASDSTDTQYF TGCAGTGCTAGTGATAGCACAGATACGCAGTATTTT
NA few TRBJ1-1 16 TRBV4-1 CASSQEGSLWGTEAFF TGCGCCAGCAGCCAAGAAGGGAGCCTTTGGGGGACTGAAGCTTTCTTT
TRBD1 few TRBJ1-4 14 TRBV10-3 CAISNSQTGEKLFF TGTGCCATCAGCAATTCCCAGACAGGGGAAAAACTGTTTTTT